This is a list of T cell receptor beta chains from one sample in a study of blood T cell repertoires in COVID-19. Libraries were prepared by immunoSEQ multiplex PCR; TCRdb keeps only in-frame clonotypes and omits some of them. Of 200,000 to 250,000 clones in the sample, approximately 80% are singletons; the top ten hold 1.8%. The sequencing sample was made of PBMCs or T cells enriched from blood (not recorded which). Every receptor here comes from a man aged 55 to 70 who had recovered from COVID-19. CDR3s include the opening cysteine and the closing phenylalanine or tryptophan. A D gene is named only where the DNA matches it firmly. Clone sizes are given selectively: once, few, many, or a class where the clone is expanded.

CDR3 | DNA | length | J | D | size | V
CASRTDSHNEQFF | TGTGCCAGCCGGACAGATTCGCATAATGAGCAGTTCTTC | 13 | TRBJ2-1 | - | - | TRBV11-3
CASSYGEVNTEAFF | TGTGCCAGCAGTTACGGTGAGGTGAACACTGAAGCTTTCTTT | 14 | TRBJ1-1 | - | - | TRBV6-2/TRBV6-3
CASSRTGGVLEQYF | TGTGCCAGCAGCCGGACAGGGGGGGTTCTCGAGCAGTACTTC | 14 | TRBJ2-7 | TRBD1 | once | TRBV6-5
CASSARVPYNEQFF | TGTGCCAGCTCAGCCAGGGTGCCCTACAATGAGCAGTTCTTC | 14 | TRBJ2-1 | - | - | TRBV18
CASSGRGGDTEAFF | TGTGCCAGCAGCGGCAGGGGCGGTGACACTGAAGCTTTCTTT | 14 | TRBJ1-1 | - | once | TRBV7-3
CASSASGDSGELFF | TGTGCCAGCAGTGCGAGCGGCGATTCCGGGGAGCTGTTTTTT | 14 | TRBJ2-2 | - | - | TRBV2
CSVDLSSGFNEQFF | TGCAGCGTTGATCTCTCTAGCGGATTCAATGAGCAGTTCTTC | 14 | TRBJ2-1 | TRBD2 | - | TRBV29-1
CATSRGAYEFDEQYF | TGTGCCACCAGCAGAGGCGCTTACGAGTTTGACGAGCAGTACTTC | 15 | TRBJ2-7 | - | once | TRBV15
CASSQELSLGETQYF | TGCGCCAGCAGCCAAGAGCTAAGCCTTGGAGAGACCCAGTACTTC | 15 | TRBJ2-5 | - | - | TRBV4-3
CASSTGTSGGNGELFF | TGCGCCAGCAGCACAGGGACTAGCGGGGGCAACGGGGAGCTGTTTTTT | 16 | TRBJ2-2 | TRBD2 | - | TRBV5-1
CASSQGEGNTIYF | TGTGCCAGCTCACAGGGAGAGGGAAACACCATATATTTT | 13 | TRBJ1-3 | - | - | TRBV18
CASSLDGAGAQPQHF | TGTGCCAGCAGCTTAGATGGGGCAGGGGCTCAGCCCCAGCATTTT | 15 | TRBJ1-5 | - | once | TRBV11-2
CSVEDQDSNYGYTF | TGCAGCGTTGAAGATCAGGACAGTAACTATGGCTACACCTTC | 14 | TRBJ1-2 | - | - | TRBV29-1
CASSESVAASEAFF | TGCGCCAGCAGTGAGTCGGTAGCAGCCTCTGAAGCTTTCTTT | 14 | TRBJ1-1 | - | - | TRBV10-2
CASSYFRSSGNTIYF | TGTGCCAGTAGCTATTTCCGGAGCTCTGGAAACACCATATATTTT | 15 | TRBJ1-3 | - | - | TRBV19
CASSLTGYSTDTQYF | TGTGCTAGCAGCCTTACAGGGTATAGCACAGATACGCAGTATTTT | 15 | TRBJ2-3 | - | - | TRBV7-7
CASSAPRVAYEQYF | TGTGCCAGCAGCGCCCCGAGGGTAGCCTACGAGCAGTACTTC | 14 | TRBJ2-7 | - | - | TRBV3-1/TRBV3-2
CASSQGRTATNEKLFF | TGCGCCAGCAGCCAAGGCCGGACTGCAACTAATGAAAAACTGTTTTTT | 16 | TRBJ1-4 | - | - | TRBV4-3
CASSFDSPSSYNEQFF | TGCGCCAGCAGCTTTGACAGCCCGAGCTCCTACAATGAGCAGTTCTTC | 16 | TRBJ2-1 | - | - | TRBV5-1
CASSAKDREGLVGANVLTF | TGTGCCAGCAGCGCAAAGGACAGGGAGGGATTGGTAGGGGCCAACGTCCTGACTTTC | 19 | TRBJ2-6 | - | - | TRBV9
CASRSRDCGTQYF | TGTGCAAGTCGCTCCCGGGATTGTGGTACGCAGTATTTT | 13 | TRBJ2-3 | - | - | TRBV12-2
CASSTDRGTYEQYF | TGTGCCAGTAGTACCGACAGGGGTACCTACGAGCAGTACTTC | 14 | TRBJ2-7 | TRBD1 | - | TRBV19
CASSQDPTENYGYTF | TGCGCCAGCAGCCAGGACCCGACAGAAAACTATGGCTACACCTTC | 15 | TRBJ1-2 | - | - | TRBV4-3
CASSQIWVVRQANYGYTF | TGTGCCAGCAGCCAAATTTGGGTCGTTAGACAGGCCAACTATGGCTACACCTTC | 18 | TRBJ1-2 | - | few | TRBV4-2
CASSLTGSNQPQHF | TGTGCCAGTAGTTTGACGGGTAGCAATCAGCCCCAGCATTTT | 14 | TRBJ1-5 | - | once | TRBV19
CASSLVENEKLFF | TGCGCCAGCAGCTTGGTGGAGAATGAAAAACTGTTTTTT | 13 | TRBJ1-4 | - | - | TRBV5-1
CASSQDSAGQNYGYTF | TGTGCCAGCAGCCAAGACTCGGCGGGTCAGAACTATGGCTACACCTTC | 16 | TRBJ1-2 | - | - | TRBV4-2
CASSLDNGFTGYSSYEQYF | TGTGCCAGCAGCTTAGATAACGGGTTCACGGGATACAGCTCCTACGAGCAGTACTTC | 19 | TRBJ2-7 | - | - | TRBV11-2
CASSRTVSNQPQHF | TGTGCCAGCAGCCGGACAGTTAGCAATCAGCCCCAGCATTTT | 14 | TRBJ1-5 | - | - | TRBV14
CASSAGTGAHEQYF | TGCGCCAGCAGCGCCGGGACAGGGGCCCACGAGCAGTACTTC | 14 | TRBJ2-7 | TRBD1 | - | TRBV5-1
CASSQVYSGTEAFF | TGCGCCAGCAGCCAAGTTTACAGTGGCACTGAAGCTTTCTTT | 14 | TRBJ1-1 | - | - | TRBV4-3
CASSVIGRGVWYF | TGTGCCAGCAGTGTAATCGGCAGGGGGGTTTGGTACTTC | 13 | TRBJ2-7 | - | once | TRBV2
CSVEGQGGTEAFF | TGCAGCGTTGAAGGGCAGGGCGGCACTGAAGCTTTCTTT | 13 | TRBJ1-1 | - | - | TRBV29-1
CASSVDRNYGYTF | TGTGCCAGCAGCGTAGACAGGAACTATGGCTACACCTTC | 13 | TRBJ1-2 | - | - | TRBV9
CASSPTAVTLIEQYF | TGTGCCAGCAGCCCAACAGCTGTTACCCTCATCGAGCAGTACTTC | 15 | TRBJ2-7 | - | - | TRBV7-2
CASSPGQGLGDTQYF | TGTGCCAGCTCACCGGGACAGGGGTTGGGAGATACGCAGTATTTT | 15 | TRBJ2-3 | TRBD1 | - | TRBV18
CASRGTGRNTEAFF | TGTGCCAGTAGGGGGACAGGGAGGAACACTGAAGCTTTCTTT | 14 | TRBJ1-1 | TRBD1 | - | TRBV19
CAIPTGSFYEQYF | TGCGCCATCCCCACCGGGAGCTTCTACGAGCAGTACTTC | 13 | TRBJ2-7 | - | - | TRBV10-1
CASSLSEGPEAFF | TGTGCCAGCAGTTTATCGGAGGGTCCTGAAGCTTTCTTT | 13 | TRBJ1-1 | - | - | TRBV27
CATSRDPTRYEQYF | TGTGCCACCAGCAGAGATCCTACCCGCTACGAGCAGTACTTC | 14 | TRBJ2-7 | - | once | TRBV15
CATSDPPLTVQFF | TGTGCCACCAGTGATCCCCCGCTGACAGTACAGTTCTTC | 13 | TRBJ2-1 | - | few | TRBV24-1
CASSSTTGTTEAFF | TGTGCCAGCAGCTCCACGACAGGGACCACTGAAGCTTTCTTT | 14 | TRBJ1-1 | TRBD1 | - | TRBV7-2
CASSKRHSGNTEAFF | TGTGCCAGCAGCAAGAGACACTCCGGGAACACTGAAGCTTTCTTT | 15 | TRBJ1-1 | - | - | TRBV7-6
CASSYFLSGGHNEQFF | TGTGCCAGCAGTTACTTTTTGAGCGGGGGTCACAATGAGCAGTTCTTC | 16 | TRBJ2-1 | TRBD2 | - | TRBV6-2/TRBV6-3
CASSVGVNYGYTF | TGTGCCAGCAGCGTAGGAGTTAACTATGGCTACACCTTC | 13 | TRBJ1-2 | - | - | TRBV9
CASSAGQGVGYTF | TGCGCCAGCAGCGCCGGACAGGGGGTTGGCTACACCTTC | 13 | TRBJ1-2 | TRBD1 | - | TRBV5-1
CASTRGSGQTGELFF | TGTGCCAGCACCCGGGGGAGCGGGCAAACCGGGGAGCTGTTTTTT | 15 | TRBJ2-2 | - | - | TRBV7-9
CASGRGMNTEAFF | TGTGCCAGCGGTAGGGGAATGAACACTGAAGCTTTCTTT | 13 | TRBJ1-1 | - | few | TRBV6-5
CATKGGVTEAFF | TGTGCCACCAAAGGGGGGGTGACTGAAGCTTTCTTT | 12 | TRBJ1-1 | - | - | TRBV7-8
CATQTGNYEQYF | TGTGCCACCCAGACAGGGAACTACGAGCAGTACTTC | 12 | TRBJ2-7 | TRBD1 | - | TRBV19
CASSITPHASYEQYF | TGTGCCAGTAGTATCACACCCCATGCCTCCTACGAGCAGTACTTC | 15 | TRBJ2-7 | - | once | TRBV19